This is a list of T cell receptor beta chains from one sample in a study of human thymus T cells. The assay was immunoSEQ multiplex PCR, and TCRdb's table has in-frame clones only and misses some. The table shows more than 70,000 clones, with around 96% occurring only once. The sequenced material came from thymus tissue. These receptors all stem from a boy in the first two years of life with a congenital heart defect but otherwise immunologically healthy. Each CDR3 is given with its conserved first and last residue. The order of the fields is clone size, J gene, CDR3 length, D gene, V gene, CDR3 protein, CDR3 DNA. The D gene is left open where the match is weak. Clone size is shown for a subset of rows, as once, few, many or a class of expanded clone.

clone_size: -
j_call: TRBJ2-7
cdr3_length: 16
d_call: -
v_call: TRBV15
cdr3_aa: CATSREGMGGYYEQYF
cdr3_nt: TGTGCCACCAGCAGAGAGGGGATGGGGGGCTACTACGAGCAGTACTTC

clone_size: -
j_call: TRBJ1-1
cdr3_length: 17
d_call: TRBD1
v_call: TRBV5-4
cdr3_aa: CASSLPRDRFMNTEAFF
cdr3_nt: TGTGCCAGCAGTCTCCCCCGGGACAGGTTCATGAACACTGAAGCTTTCTTT

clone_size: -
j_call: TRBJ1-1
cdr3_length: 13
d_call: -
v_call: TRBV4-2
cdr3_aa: CATSRVENTEAFF
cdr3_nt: TGTGCCACCTCCCGGGTAGAGAACACTGAAGCTTTCTTT

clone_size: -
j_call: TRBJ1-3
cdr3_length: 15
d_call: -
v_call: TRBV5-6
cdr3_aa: CASSFLRIPGNTIYF
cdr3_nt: TGTGCCAGCAGCTTTTTGCGGATTCCTGGAAACACCATATATTTT

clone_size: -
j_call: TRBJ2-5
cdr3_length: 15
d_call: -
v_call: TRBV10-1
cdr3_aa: CASSGSGPLQETQYF
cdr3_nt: TGCGCCAGCAGTGGGTCGGGACCACTACAAGAGACCCAGTACTTC

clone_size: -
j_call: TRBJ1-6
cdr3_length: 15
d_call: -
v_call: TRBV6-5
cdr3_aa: CASSYQNSYNSPLHF
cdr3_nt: TGTGCCAGCAGTTACCAGAACTCCTATAATTCACCCCTCCACTTT

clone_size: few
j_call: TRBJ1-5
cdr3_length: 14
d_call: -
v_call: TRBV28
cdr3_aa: CASSLHRRNQPQHF
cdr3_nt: TGTGCCAGCAGTCTACACCGGCGCAATCAGCCCCAGCATTTT

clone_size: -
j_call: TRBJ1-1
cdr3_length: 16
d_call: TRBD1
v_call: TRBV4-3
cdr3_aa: CASSQGFTGANTEAFF
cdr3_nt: TGCGCCAGCAGCCAAGGGTTTACAGGGGCGAACACTGAAGCTTTCTTT

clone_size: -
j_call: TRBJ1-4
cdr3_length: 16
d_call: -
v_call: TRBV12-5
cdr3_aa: CASGTSPDKSGEKLFF
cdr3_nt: TGTGCTAGTGGTACGTCGCCGGATAAAAGTGGCGAAAAACTGTTTTTT

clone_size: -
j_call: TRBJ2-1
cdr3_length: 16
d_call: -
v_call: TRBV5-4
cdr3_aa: CASSLARGWGNDEQFF
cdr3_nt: TGTGCCAGCAGCTTGGCCCGGGGGTGGGGGAACGATGAGCAGTTCTTC

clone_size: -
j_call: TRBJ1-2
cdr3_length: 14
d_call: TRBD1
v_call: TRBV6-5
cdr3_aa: CASSRTGFAYGYTF
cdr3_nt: TGTGCCAGCAGTCGGACAGGGTTCGCCTATGGCTACACCTTC

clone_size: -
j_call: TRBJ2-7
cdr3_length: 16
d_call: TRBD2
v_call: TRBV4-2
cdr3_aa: CASSQVTAGGAGEQYF
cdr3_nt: TGTGCCAGCAGCCAAGTAACTGCGGGGGGGGCCGGGGAGCAGTACTTC

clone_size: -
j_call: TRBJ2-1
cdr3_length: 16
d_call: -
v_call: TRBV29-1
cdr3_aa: CSVEDETTSGYNEQFF
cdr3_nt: TGCAGCGTTGAAGATGAGACTACCTCGGGGTACAATGAGCAGTTCTTC

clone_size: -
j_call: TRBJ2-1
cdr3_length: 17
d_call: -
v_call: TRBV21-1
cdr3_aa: CASKKILAGGLDNEQFF
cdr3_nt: TGTGCCAGCAAAAAAATTCTAGCGGGGGGTTTGGACAATGAGCAGTTCTTC

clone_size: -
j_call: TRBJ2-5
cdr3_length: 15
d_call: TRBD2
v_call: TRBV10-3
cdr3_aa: CAISESGTSDETQYF
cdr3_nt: TGTGCCATCAGTGAGTCGGGGACTAGCGACGAGACCCAGTACTTC

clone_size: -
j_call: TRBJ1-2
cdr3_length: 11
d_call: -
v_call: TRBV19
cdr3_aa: CASSPDYGYTF
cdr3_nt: TGTGCCAGTAGTCCTGATTATGGCTACACCTTC

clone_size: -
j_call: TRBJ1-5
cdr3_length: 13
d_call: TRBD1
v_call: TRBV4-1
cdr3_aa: CASSQDRDQPQHF
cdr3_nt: TGCGCCAGCAGCCAGGACAGGGATCAGCCCCAGCATTTT

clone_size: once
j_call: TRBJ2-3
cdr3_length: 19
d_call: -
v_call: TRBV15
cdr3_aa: CATSRDKVGRIGRADTQYF
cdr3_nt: TGTGCCACCAGCAGAGATAAGGTGGGAAGGATCGGACGCGCAGATACGCAGTATTTT

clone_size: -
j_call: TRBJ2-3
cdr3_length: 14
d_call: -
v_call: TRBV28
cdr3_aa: CASRRTHRRDTQYF
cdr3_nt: TGTGCCAGCAGAAGGACCCACAGGCGGGATACGCAGTATTTT

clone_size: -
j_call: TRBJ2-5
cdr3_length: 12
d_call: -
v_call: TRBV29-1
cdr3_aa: CSVCGAGETQYF
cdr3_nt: TGCAGCGTGTGCGGGGCGGGAGAGACCCAGTACTTC

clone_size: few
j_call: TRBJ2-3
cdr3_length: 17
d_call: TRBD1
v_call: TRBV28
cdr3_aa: CASSFVPGQGNTDTQYF
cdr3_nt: TGTGCCAGCAGTTTCGTCCCGGGACAGGGCAACACAGATACGCAGTATTTT

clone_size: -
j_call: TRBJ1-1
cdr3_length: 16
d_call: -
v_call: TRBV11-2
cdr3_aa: CASSLGYRRWNTEAFF
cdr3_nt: TGTGCCAGCAGCTTAGGATATCGCAGATGGAACACTGAAGCTTTCTTT

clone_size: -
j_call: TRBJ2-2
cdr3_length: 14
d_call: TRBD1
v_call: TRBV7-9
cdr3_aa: CASSYRGDTGELFF
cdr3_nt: TGTGCCAGCAGCTACAGGGGGGACACCGGGGAGCTGTTTTTT

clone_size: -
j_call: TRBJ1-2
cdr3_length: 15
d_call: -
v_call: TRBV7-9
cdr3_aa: CASSLGYREYYGYTF
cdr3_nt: TGTGCCAGCAGCTTAGGGTACAGGGAATACTATGGCTACACCTTC

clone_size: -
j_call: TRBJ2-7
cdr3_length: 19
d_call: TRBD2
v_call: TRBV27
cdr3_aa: CASSLRGGLAGILFGEQYF
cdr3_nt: TGTGCCAGCAGTTTAAGGGGGGGGCTAGCGGGGATCCTCTTTGGGGAGCAGTACTTC

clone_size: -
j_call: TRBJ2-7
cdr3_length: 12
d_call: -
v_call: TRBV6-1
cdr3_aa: CASLVGDCEQYF
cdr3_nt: TGTGCCAGCCTGGTGGGGGACTGCGAGCAGTACTTC

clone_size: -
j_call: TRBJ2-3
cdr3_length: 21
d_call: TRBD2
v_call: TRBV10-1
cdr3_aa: CASSEQFTGTSGRRSTDTQYF
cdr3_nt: TGCGCCAGCAGTGAACAATTCACCGGGACTAGCGGGAGGCGAAGCACAGATACGCAGTATTTT

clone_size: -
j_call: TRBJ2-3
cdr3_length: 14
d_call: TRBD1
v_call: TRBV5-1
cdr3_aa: CASRRDRGPDTQYF
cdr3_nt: TGCGCCAGCCGCCGGGACAGGGGACCAGATACGCAGTATTTT

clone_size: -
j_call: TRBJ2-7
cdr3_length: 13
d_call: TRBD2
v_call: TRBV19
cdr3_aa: CASWTSGLREQYF
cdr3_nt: TGTGCCAGCTGGACTAGCGGCCTTAGAGAGCAGTACTTC

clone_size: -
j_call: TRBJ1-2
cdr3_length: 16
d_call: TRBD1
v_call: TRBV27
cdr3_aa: CATSGTGEIVGYGYTF
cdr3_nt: TGTGCCACCTCAGGGACAGGGGAAATAGTTGGCTATGGCTACACCTTC

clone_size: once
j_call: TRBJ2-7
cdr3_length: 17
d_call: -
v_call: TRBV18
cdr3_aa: CASSRYNTGQPNYEQYF
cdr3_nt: TGTGCCAGCTCGCGATACAACACCGGACAGCCAAACTACGAGCAGTACTTC

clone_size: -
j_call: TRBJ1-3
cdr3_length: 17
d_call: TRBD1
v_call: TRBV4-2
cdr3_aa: CASSQATGPLSGNTIYF
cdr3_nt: TGTGCCAGCAGCCAGGCGACAGGGCCGCTCTCTGGAAACACCATATATTTT

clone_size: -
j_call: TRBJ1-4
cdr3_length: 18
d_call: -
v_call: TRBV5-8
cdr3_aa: CASSSRTAIPPPNEKLFF
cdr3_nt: TGTGCCAGCAGCTCCCGAACAGCGATCCCACCCCCTAATGAAAAACTGTTTTTT

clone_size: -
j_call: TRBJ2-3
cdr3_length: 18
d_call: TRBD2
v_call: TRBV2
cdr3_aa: CASSARTSGGLLGDTQYF
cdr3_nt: TGTGCCAGCAGTGCCCGGACTAGCGGGGGGCTGCTAGGGGATACGCAGTATTTT

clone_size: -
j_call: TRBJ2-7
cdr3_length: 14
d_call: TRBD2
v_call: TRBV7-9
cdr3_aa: CAITWDAGGSEQYF
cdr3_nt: TGTGCCATCACCTGGGACGCGGGAGGTTCCGAGCAGTACTTC

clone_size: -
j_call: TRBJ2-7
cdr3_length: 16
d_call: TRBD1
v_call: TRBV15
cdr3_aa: CATSRHSTGGRYEQYF
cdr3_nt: TGTGCCACCAGCAGACATTCAACAGGGGGTCGCTACGAGCAGTACTTC

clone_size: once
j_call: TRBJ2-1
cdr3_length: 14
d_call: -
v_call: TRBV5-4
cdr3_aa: CASSLGQSYNEQFF
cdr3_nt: TGTGCCAGCAGCTTGGGCCAGTCCTACAATGAGCAGTTCTTC

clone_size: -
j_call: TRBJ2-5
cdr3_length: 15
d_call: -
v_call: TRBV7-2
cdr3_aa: CASSLAGGVQETQYF
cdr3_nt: TGTGCCAGCAGCTTAGCAGGCGGGGTACAAGAGACCCAGTACTTC

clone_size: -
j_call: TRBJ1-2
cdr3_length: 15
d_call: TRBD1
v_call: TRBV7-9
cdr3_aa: CASSHLEGQGYGYTF
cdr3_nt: TGTGCCAGCAGCCACTTGGAGGGACAGGGTTACGGCTACACCTTC

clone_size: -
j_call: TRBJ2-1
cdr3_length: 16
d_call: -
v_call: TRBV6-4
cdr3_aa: CASSERVPSSYNEQFF
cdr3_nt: TGTGCCAGCAGTGAAAGGGTTCCGAGCTCCTACAATGAGCAGTTCTTC

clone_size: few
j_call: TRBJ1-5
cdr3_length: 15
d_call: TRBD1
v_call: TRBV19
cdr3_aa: CASSRGRGIHQPQHF
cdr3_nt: TGTGCCAGTTCCAGGGGGCGAGGGATCCATCAGCCCCAGCATTTT

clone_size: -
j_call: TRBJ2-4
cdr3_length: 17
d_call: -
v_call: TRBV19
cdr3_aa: CASSPHGTTHGKTFSDF
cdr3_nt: TGTGCCAGTAGCCCTCATGGGACCACTCACGGCAAAACATTCAGTGACTTC

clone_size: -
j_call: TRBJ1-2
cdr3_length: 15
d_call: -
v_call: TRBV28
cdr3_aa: CASSIFPPSNYGYTF
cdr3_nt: TGTGCCAGCAGTATCTTTCCCCCATCTAACTATGGCTACACCTTC

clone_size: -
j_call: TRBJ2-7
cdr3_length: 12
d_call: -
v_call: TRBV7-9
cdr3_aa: CASSLGDHEQYF
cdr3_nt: TGTGCCAGCAGCTTAGGGGACCACGAGCAGTACTTC

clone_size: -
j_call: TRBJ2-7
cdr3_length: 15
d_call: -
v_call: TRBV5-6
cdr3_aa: CASSLVKDGPYEQYF
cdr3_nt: TGTGCCAGCAGCTTGGTGAAGGACGGACCCTACGAGCAGTACTTC

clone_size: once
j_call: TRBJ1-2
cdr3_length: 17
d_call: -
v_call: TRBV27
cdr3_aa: CASSPTGPTGVGYGYTF
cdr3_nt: TGTGCCAGCAGTCCCACGGGACCCACGGGGGTTGGCTATGGCTACACCTTC

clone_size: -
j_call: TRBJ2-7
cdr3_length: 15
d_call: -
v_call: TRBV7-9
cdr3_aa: CASSLPGSGSYEQYF
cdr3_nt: TGTGCCAGCAGCTTACCAGGCTCCGGCTCCTACGAGCAGTACTTC

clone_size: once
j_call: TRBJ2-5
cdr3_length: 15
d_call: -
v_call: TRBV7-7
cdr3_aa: CASSLSWQFQETQYF
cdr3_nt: TGTGCTAGCAGCTTATCGTGGCAGTTCCAAGAGACCCAGTACTTC

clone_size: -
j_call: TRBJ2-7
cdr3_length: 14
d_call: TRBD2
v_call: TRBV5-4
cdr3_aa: CASGGSGVAYEQYF
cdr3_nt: TGTGCCAGCGGAGGTAGCGGGGTTGCCTACGAGCAGTACTTC

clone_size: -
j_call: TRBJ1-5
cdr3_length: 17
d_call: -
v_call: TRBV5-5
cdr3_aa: CASSYYPSGGDNQPQHF
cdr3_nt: TGTGCCAGCAGTTACTACCCATCCGGGGGCGATAATCAGCCCCAGCATTTT

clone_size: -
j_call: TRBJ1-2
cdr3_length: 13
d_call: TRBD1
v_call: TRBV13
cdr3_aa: CASSRKQGEGYTF
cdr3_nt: TGTGCCAGCAGCCGTAAACAGGGGGAGGGCTACACCTTC